This T cell receptor beta chain was sequenced in a study of T cells in Graves' hyperthyroidism and ophthalmopathy. The hyperthyroidism patients had all been newly diagnosed, and their disease duration was under 2 months. Their ages ranged from 18 to 65 years. Uncontrolled infection, other autoimmune disease, pregnancy and lactation each barred patients from inclusion. Researchers took RNA transcripts and amplified the TCR beta CDR3 regions from them. The primer set for the first-round RT-PCR of the TCR CDR3 was HTBI. Using its own MiXCR run on the multiplex PCR reads, TCRdb lists one record per CDR3 protein. The sample consists of under 30,000 distinct CDR3 sequences, around 54% of them appearing once. The receptor comes from a woman aged 40 to 49 with Graves' hyperthyroidism that later progressed to Graves' ophthalmopathy. Sample: blood.

CDR3 amino acids: CSAPTGGQTQYF. The CDR3 DNA is TGCAGTGCCCCCACCGGGGGGCAGACCCAGTACTTC. The V gene is TRBV20-1, the J gene TRBJ2-5; D possibly corresponds to TRBD2 (7 bases). The CDR3 extends over 12 amino acids. Germline V gene data show CDR1 as DFQATT and CDR2 as SNEGSKA (reference sequence). Trimming pared 6 bases from V and 6 bases from J, leaving 14 bases between.